Listed below are T cell receptor beta chains from one sample, sequenced in a study of a mutant IDH1 vaccine in newly diagnosed glioma. Their target antigens are unknown. Clones were sequenced by immunoSEQ multiplex PCR, and TCRdb holds only the in-frame ones, with some missing. In the table there are about 32,000 clones, under 85% of which are singletons. Here the sequenced sample was PBMCs, taken from a glioma patient whose treatment included an IDH1 peptide vaccine. The receptors come from a woman under 40 with glioma. Some clones in this sample may be carry-over from other donors' samples. The CDR3 runs from the conserved cysteine through the conserved F or W. D genes are given only for firm matches. Clone size is given for some rows only: seen once, a few or many times, or a class if the clone is expanded.

d_call: .; clone_size: .; j_call: TRBJ1-5; v_call: TRBV19; cdr3_aa: CASRRLDGNQPQHF; cdr3_nt: TGTGCCAGCCGTAGGTTGGACGGCAATCAGCCCCAGCATTTT
d_call: .; clone_size: .; j_call: TRBJ1-1; v_call: TRBV2; cdr3_aa: CASSERGTPVAEAFF; cdr3_nt: TGTGCCAGCAGTGAAAGAGGGACTCCCGTTGCCGAAGCTTTCTTT
d_call: .; clone_size: .; j_call: TRBJ2-5; v_call: TRBV9; cdr3_aa: CASSPRDYQETQYF; cdr3_nt: TGTGCCAGCAGCCCTCGGGATTACCAAGAGACCCAGTACTTC
d_call: TRBD1; clone_size: .; j_call: TRBJ1-5; v_call: TRBV7-8; cdr3_aa: CASDRGASSNQPQHF; cdr3_nt: TGTGCCAGCGACAGGGGGGCGAGTAGCAATCAGCCCCAGCATTTT
d_call: .; clone_size: .; j_call: TRBJ2-3; v_call: TRBV7-9; cdr3_aa: CASSPSQGSSTDTQYF; cdr3_nt: TGTGCCAGCAGCCCCTCACAGGGATCTAGCACAGATACGCAGTATTTT
d_call: .; clone_size: once; j_call: TRBJ1-2; v_call: TRBV30; cdr3_aa: CAWRRGRIYGYTF; cdr3_nt: TGTGCCTGGAGGCGGGGGAGGATCTATGGCTACACCTTC
d_call: TRBD2; clone_size: .; j_call: TRBJ2-7; v_call: TRBV11-2; cdr3_aa: CASSLERWLADSYEQYF; cdr3_nt: TGTGCCAGCAGCTTAGAAAGGTGGCTAGCGGACTCCTACGAGCAGTACTTC
d_call: .; clone_size: few; j_call: TRBJ1-1; v_call: TRBV4-1; cdr3_aa: CASTQRMSTEAFF; cdr3_nt: TGCGCCAGCACCCAAAGGATGAGCACTGAAGCTTTCTTT
d_call: .; clone_size: once; j_call: TRBJ2-2; v_call: TRBV7-9; cdr3_aa: CASPWGDLNTGELFF; cdr3_nt: TGTGCCAGCCCTTGGGGCGATTTGAACACCGGGGAGCTGTTTTTT
d_call: .; clone_size: .; j_call: TRBJ2-5; v_call: TRBV7-6; cdr3_aa: CASSLALSLQETQYF; cdr3_nt: TGTGCCAGCAGCTTAGCGCTGTCTCTTCAAGAGACCCAGTACTTC
d_call: TRBD2; clone_size: .; j_call: TRBJ2-1; v_call: TRBV2; cdr3_aa: CASSDWEGTYNEQFF; cdr3_nt: TGTGCCAGCAGTGACTGGGAGGGTACCTACAATGAGCAGTTCTTC
d_call: .; clone_size: .; j_call: TRBJ1-2; v_call: TRBV19; cdr3_aa: CASSIGGGYTF; cdr3_nt: TGTGCCAGTAGTATAGGTGGGGGCTACACCTTC
d_call: .; clone_size: .; j_call: TRBJ2-2; v_call: TRBV6-1; cdr3_aa: CASSEWAVGELFF; cdr3_nt: TGTGCCAGCAGTGAATGGGCGGTTGGGGAGCTGTTTTTT
d_call: TRBD2; clone_size: .; j_call: TRBJ2-7; v_call: TRBV7-2; cdr3_aa: CASIPRLATRRPYEQYF; cdr3_nt: TGTGCCAGCATTCCGAGACTAGCGACCCGAAGGCCCTACGAGCAGTACTTC
d_call: .; clone_size: .; j_call: TRBJ2-5; v_call: TRBV7-7; cdr3_aa: CASSLGQLQETQYF; cdr3_nt: TGTGCTAGCAGCTTAGGACAACTACAAGAGACCCAGTACTTC
d_call: .; clone_size: .; j_call: TRBJ2-7; v_call: TRBV7-6; cdr3_aa: CASSLGSTPGNEEQYF; cdr3_nt: TGTGCCAGCAGCTTAGGCTCCACTCCTGGTAATGAAGAGCAGTACTTC
d_call: .; clone_size: .; j_call: TRBJ1-1; v_call: TRBV5-1; cdr3_aa: CASSFKDMNTEAFF; cdr3_nt: TGCGCCAGTAGCTTCAAGGACATGAACACTGAAGCTTTCTTT
d_call: TRBD2; clone_size: once; j_call: TRBJ2-1; v_call: TRBV29-1; cdr3_aa: CSVGLAESSYNEQFF; cdr3_nt: TGCAGCGTTGGGCTAGCGGAGAGCTCCTACAATGAGCAGTTCTTC
d_call: .; clone_size: .; j_call: TRBJ2-7; v_call: TRBV7-6; cdr3_aa: CASMGQESYEQYF; cdr3_nt: TGTGCCAGCATGGGGCAGGAGTCCTACGAGCAGTACTTC
d_call: .; clone_size: .; j_call: TRBJ2-2; v_call: TRBV10-3; cdr3_aa: CAISESNMGAAGELFF; cdr3_nt: TGTGCCATCAGTGAGTCGAATATGGGGGCCGCCGGGGAGCTGTTTTTT
d_call: .; clone_size: .; j_call: TRBJ1-2; v_call: TRBV6-6; cdr3_aa: CASSYGRDGNYGYTF; cdr3_nt: TGTGCCAGCAGTTACGGCCGGGACGGGAACTATGGCTACACCTTC
d_call: .; clone_size: .; j_call: TRBJ2-3; v_call: TRBV19; cdr3_aa: CASSSLGVRNTDTQYF; cdr3_nt: TGTGCCAGTTCGTCACTTGGCGTAAGAAACACAGATACGCAGTATTTT
d_call: .; clone_size: .; j_call: TRBJ1-5; v_call: TRBV6-1; cdr3_aa: CASRDSNQPQHF; cdr3_nt: TGTGCCAGCCGGGACTCCAATCAGCCCCAGCATTTT
d_call: TRBD2; clone_size: .; j_call: TRBJ2-1; v_call: TRBV4-2; cdr3_aa: CASSQGLGLADSNEQFF; cdr3_nt: TGTGCCAGCAGCCAAGGCCTCGGACTAGCGGACTCCAATGAGCAGTTCTTC
d_call: TRBD1; clone_size: few; j_call: TRBJ1-1; v_call: TRBV6-5; cdr3_aa: CASSPGTGGAGAFF; cdr3_nt: TGTGCCAGCAGCCCTGGGACAGGGGGCGCGGGAGCTTTCTTT
d_call: TRBD2; clone_size: .; j_call: TRBJ2-5; v_call: TRBV6-6; cdr3_aa: CASLGLAVSQETQYF; cdr3_nt: TGTGCCAGCTTGGGACTAGCGGTATCCCAAGAGACCCAGTACTTC
d_call: .; clone_size: .; j_call: TRBJ1-1; v_call: TRBV30; cdr3_aa: CAWSGDANTEAFF; cdr3_nt: TGTGCCTGGAGTGGGGACGCGAACACTGAAGCTTTCTTT
d_call: .; clone_size: .; j_call: TRBJ2-1; v_call: TRBV10-3; cdr3_aa: CAIRREHEQFF; cdr3_nt: TGTGCCATCCGACGGGAGCATGAGCAGTTCTTC
d_call: .; clone_size: .; j_call: TRBJ1-2; v_call: TRBV5-5; cdr3_aa: CASSLRTAWLGTF; cdr3_nt: TGTGCCAGCAGCTTGCGGACAGCATGGCTTGGCACCTTC
d_call: .; clone_size: .; j_call: TRBJ1-2; v_call: TRBV9; cdr3_aa: CASSVTGTFNYGYTF; cdr3_nt: TGTGCCAGCAGCGTCACAGGCACCTTTAACTATGGCTACACCTTC
d_call: .; clone_size: .; j_call: TRBJ2-7; v_call: TRBV6-1; cdr3_aa: CASARDGSSYEQYF; cdr3_nt: TGTGCCAGCGCCCGGGACGGTTCCTCCTACGAGCAGTACTTC
d_call: .; clone_size: .; j_call: TRBJ1-4; v_call: TRBV5-1; cdr3_aa: CASSPGPGAEEKLFF; cdr3_nt: TGCGCCAGCAGCCCGGGCCCGGGGGCAGAGGAAAAACTGTTTTTT
d_call: .; clone_size: .; j_call: TRBJ2-2; v_call: TRBV6-1; cdr3_aa: CASSEAVEAGELFF; cdr3_nt: TGTGCCAGCAGTGAAGCGGTCGAAGCCGGGGAGCTGTTTTTT
d_call: TRBD2; clone_size: .; j_call: TRBJ2-1; v_call: TRBV9; cdr3_aa: CASSLEGLADNEQFF; cdr3_nt: TGTGCCAGCAGCCTGGAAGGACTAGCGGACAATGAGCAGTTCTTC